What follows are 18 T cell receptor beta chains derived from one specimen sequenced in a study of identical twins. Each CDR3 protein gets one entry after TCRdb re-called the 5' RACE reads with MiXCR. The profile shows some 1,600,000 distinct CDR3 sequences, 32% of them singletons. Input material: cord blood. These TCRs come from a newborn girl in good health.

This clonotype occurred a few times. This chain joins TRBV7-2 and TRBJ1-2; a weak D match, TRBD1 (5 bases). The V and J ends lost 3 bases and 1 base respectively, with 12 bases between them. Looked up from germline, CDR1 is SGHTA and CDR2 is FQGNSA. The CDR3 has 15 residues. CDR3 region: CASSLAGRFNYGYTF. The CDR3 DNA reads TGTGCCAGCAGCTTGGCGGGGCGCTTTAACTATGGCTACACCTTC.

The CDR3 reads CASSRGDLSSYNEQFF. CDR3 DNA: TGTGCCAGCTCTAGGGGGGATTTAAGCTCCTACAATGAGCAGTTCTTC. The chain carries TRBV4-2 and TRBJ2-1; D possibly matches TRBD1 or TRBD2 (6 bases each). The CDR3 extends over 16 amino acids. The V end was cut by 8 bases, the J end by 0 bases, with 17 bases between. Germline-derived CDR1 and CDR2 are LGHNA and YNFKEQ.

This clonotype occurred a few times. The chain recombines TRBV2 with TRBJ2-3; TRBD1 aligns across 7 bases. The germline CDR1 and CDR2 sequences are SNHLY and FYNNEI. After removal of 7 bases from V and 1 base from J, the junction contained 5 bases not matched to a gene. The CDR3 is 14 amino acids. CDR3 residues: CASTDRARTDTQYF. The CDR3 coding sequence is TGTGCCAGCACCGACAGGGCTCGCACAGATACGCAGTATTTT.

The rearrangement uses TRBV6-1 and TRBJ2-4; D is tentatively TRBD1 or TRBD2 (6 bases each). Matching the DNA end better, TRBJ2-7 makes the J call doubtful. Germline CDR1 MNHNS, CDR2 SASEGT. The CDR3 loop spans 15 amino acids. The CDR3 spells CASRESGASVYEQYF. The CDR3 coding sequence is TGTGCCAGCAGGGAATCGGGGGCTAGCGTGTACGAGCAGTACTTC.

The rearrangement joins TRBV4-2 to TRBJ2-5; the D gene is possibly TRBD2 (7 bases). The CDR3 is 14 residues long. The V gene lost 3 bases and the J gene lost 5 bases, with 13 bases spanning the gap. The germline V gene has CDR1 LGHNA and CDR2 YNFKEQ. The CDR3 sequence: CASSQYGGRETQYF. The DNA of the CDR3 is TGTGCCAGCAGCCAGTACGGGGGGCGGGAGACCCAGTACTTC.

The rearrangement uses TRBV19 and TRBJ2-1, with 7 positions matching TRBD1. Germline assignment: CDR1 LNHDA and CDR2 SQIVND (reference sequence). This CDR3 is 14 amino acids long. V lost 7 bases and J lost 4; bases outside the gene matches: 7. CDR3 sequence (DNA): TGTGCCAGTAACCGGGACAGCGGATACAATGAGCAGTTCTTC. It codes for CASNRDSGYNEQFF.

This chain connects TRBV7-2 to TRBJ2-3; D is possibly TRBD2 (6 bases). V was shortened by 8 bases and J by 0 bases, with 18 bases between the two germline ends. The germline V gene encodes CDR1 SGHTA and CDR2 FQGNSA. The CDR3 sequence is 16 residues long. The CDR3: CASQGPTGDSTDTQYF. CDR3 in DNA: TGTGCCAGCCAGGGACCGACGGGGGATAGCACAGATACGCAGTATTTT.

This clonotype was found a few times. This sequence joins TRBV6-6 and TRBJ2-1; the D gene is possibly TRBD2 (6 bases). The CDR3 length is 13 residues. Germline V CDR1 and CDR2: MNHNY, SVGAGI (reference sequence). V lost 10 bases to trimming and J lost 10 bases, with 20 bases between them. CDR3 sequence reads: CATCPPYSGEQFF. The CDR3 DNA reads TGTGCCACCTGCCCCCCCTATAGCGGAGAGCAGTTCTTC.

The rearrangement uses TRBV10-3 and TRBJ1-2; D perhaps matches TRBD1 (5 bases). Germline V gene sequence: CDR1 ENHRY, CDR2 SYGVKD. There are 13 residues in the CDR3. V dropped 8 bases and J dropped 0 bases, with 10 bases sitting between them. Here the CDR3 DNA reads TGTGCCATCCGCCGGGACGCTAACTATGGCTACACCTTC. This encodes CAIRRDANYGYTF.

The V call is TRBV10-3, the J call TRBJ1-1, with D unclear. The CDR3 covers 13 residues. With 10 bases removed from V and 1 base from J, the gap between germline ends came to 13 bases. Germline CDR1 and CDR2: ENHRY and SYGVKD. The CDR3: CAKRQTENTEAFF. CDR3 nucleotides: TGTGCCAAACGACAAACAGAGAACACTGAAGCTTTCTTT.

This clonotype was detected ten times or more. The CDR3 spells CASSLLGGGNIQYF. The CDR3 coding sequence is TGTGCCAGCAGCTTACTAGGGGGAGGGAACATTCAGTACTTC. V and J are TRBV7-2 and TRBJ2-7; tentatively, D is TRBD2 (7 bases). Judging by the DNA end, TRBJ2-4 fits better; the J call may be wrong. The CDR3 covers 14 residues. Germline-derived CDR1 and CDR2 are SGHTA and FQGNSA.

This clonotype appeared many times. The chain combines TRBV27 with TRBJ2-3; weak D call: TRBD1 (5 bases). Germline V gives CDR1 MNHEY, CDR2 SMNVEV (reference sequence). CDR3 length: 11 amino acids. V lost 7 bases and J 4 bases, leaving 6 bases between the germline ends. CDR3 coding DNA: TGTGCCAGCAAGGGGCCAGATACGCAGTATTTT. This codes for CASKGPDTQYF.

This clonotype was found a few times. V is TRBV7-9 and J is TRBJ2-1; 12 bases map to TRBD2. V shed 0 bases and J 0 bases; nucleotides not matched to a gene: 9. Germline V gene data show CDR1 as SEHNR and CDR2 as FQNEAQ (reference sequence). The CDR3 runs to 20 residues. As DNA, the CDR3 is TGTGCCAGCAGCTTAGCCTACGCTAGCGGGAGGGCGAGCTCCTACAATGAGCAGTTCTTC. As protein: CASSLAYASGRASSYNEQFF.

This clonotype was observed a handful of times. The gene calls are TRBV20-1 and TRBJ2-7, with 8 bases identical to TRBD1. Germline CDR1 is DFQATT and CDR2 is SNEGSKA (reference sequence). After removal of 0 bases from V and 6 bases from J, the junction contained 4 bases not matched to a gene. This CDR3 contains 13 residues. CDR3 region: CSAREPTGGEQYF. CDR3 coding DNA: TGCAGTGCTAGAGAACCCACAGGGGGCGAGCAGTACTTC.

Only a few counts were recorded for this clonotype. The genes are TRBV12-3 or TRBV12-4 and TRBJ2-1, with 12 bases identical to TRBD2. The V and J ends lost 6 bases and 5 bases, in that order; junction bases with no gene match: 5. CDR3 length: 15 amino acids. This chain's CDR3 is CASRTGTSGHNEQFF. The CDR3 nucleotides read TGTGCCAGCAGAACCGGGACTAGCGGGCACAATGAGCAGTTCTTC.

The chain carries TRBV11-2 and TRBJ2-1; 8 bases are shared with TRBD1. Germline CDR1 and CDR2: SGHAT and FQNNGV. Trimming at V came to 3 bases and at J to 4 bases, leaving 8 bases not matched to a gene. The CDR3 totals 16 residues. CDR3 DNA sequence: TGTGCCAGCAGCTTTAGGGGACAGGATATGTACAATGAGCAGTTCTTC. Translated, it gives CASSFRGQDMYNEQFF.

For the CDR3, the DNA is TGCAGTGCTAGAGTAAGGAGATACAATGAGCAGTTCTTC. Amino acid sequence: CSARVRRYNEQFF. This chain uses TRBV20-1 with TRBJ2-1; D call uncertain. CDR3 length equals 13 residues. Germline lookup yields CDR1 DFQATT and CDR2 SNEGSKA (reference sequence). V was trimmed by 1 base and J by 4 bases, leaving 8 bases between them.

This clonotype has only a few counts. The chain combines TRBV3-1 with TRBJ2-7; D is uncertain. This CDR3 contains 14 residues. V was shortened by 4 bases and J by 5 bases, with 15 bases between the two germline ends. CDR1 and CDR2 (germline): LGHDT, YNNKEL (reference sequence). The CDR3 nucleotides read TGTGCCAGCAGCCCCCTCCGCGACACGGACGAGCAGTACTTC. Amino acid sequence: CASSPLRDTDEQYF.